Listed here are 22 T cell receptor beta chains from one sample, sequenced in a study of Ad26.COV2.S vaccination and SARS-CoV-2 variants. The treatment here: roughly 20 received Ad26.COV2.S at low or high dose, single or two shots; about 5 received placebo; per-sample allocation not given. Sampling took place 63 days after the first vaccine or placebo injection. Here immunoSEQ multiplex PCR was the method, and the copy in TCRdb shows in-frame clones only, minus some. The sample lists more than 300,000 clones, just over 85% seen once, with around 1.9% in the top ten. The sequences come from peripheral blood, collected in a trial of Ad26.COV2.S vaccine versus placebo. These receptors came from a person between 18 and 59 years old who received the Ad26.COV2.S COVID-19 vaccine or a placebo.

The gene calls are TRBV7-9 and TRBJ2-1, with D unclear. CDR3 size: 11 residues. Germline-derived CDR1 and CDR2 are SEHNR and FQNEAQ (reference sequence). Trimming pared 3 bases from V and 6 bases from J, leaving 3 bases between. CDR3 sequence reads: CASSLLNEQFF. The CDR3 nucleotides are TGTGCCAGCAGCTTGCTCAATGAGCAGTTCTTC.

The genes are TRBV12-3 or TRBV12-4 and TRBJ2-3, with D maybe TRBD2 (6 bases). CDR3 size: 13 residues. With 3 bases removed from V and 6 bases from J, the gap between germline ends came to 10 bases. The CDR3 nucleotides read TGTGCCAGCAGTTTGGGGGGAATGGATACGCAGTATTTT. Its translation is CASSLGGMDTQYF.

V gene TRBV4-1 combines with J gene TRBJ1-4; possible D gene TRBD1, 5 bases. Germline lookup yields CDR1 MGHRA and CDR2 YSYEKL. This CDR3 comprises 16 residues. Trimming removed 4 bases at V and 4 bases at J, with 16 bases between. The CDR3 DNA sequence: TGCGCCAGCAGCCTGGGGTCGAGGGACCGTAATGAAAAACTGTTTTTT. Its translation: CASSLGSRDRNEKLFF.

This sequence joins TRBV14 and TRBJ1-2; 10 bases line up with TRBD1. J lost 4 bases, V lost 2 bases, and 1 base had no gene match. In germline, CDR1 is SGHDN, CDR2 FVKESK. This CDR3 is built from 14 residues. The CDR3 sequence: CASSQWDRGYGYTF. For the CDR3, the DNA is TGTGCCAGCAGCCAATGGGACAGGGGCTATGGCTACACCTTC.

The chain recombines TRBV2 with TRBJ2-5; weak D call: TRBD1 (6 bases). The CDR3 extends over 13 amino acids. V dropped 4 bases and J dropped 4 bases, with 10 bases sitting between them. CDR1 is SNHLY, CDR2 FYNNEI, per germline. The CDR3 loop is CASSGQVGETQYF. In nucleotides, the CDR3 is TGTGCCAGCAGTGGACAGGTCGGAGAGACCCAGTACTTC.

This rearrangement joins TRBV5-6 to TRBJ1-5; D is ambiguous. V shed 3 bases and J shed 4 bases, with 11 bases lying between them. Germline assignment: CDR1 SGHDT and CDR2 YYEEEE. This CDR3 has 14 residues. The CDR3 DNA is TGTGCCAGCAGCTCTGAAAAAGATAATCAGCCCCAGCATTTT. It yields the protein CASSSEKDNQPQHF.

The rearrangement links TRBV9 to TRBJ2-4; TRBD1 might be the D (5 bases). CDR1 SGDLS and CDR2 YYNGEE come from the germline V gene. V lost 0 bases and J lost 1, with 8 bases in between. The CDR3 covers 15 residues. CDR3 DNA: TGTGCCAGCAGCGTAGGGAACAGGGCCAAAAACATTCAGTACTTC. It is translated as CASSVGNRAKNIQYF.

The gene calls are TRBV5-1 and TRBJ1-1, with a tentative D call TRBD1 (5 bases). Germline values: CDR1 SGHRS, CDR2 YFSETQ. This CDR3 is 14 amino acids long. Trimming pared 3 bases from V and 11 bases from J, leaving 20 bases between. The CDR3 loop is CASSSLYAGTRAFF. As DNA, the CDR3 is TGCGCCAGCAGCTCCCTGTATGCCGGGACTCGGGCTTTCTTT.

The J gene is TRBJ1-4, the V gene TRBV5-6; D is possibly TRBD1 (6 bases). The CDR3 loop spans 15 amino acids. V dropped 0 bases and J dropped 8 bases, with 14 bases sitting between them. From germline, CDR1 is SGHDT and CDR2 YYEEEE. For the CDR3, the DNA is TGTGCCAGCAGCTTGGAGGGGGTGAGAAGGGAAAAACTGTTTTTT. Its protein is CASSLEGVRREKLFF.

The gene calls are TRBV3-1 (or the pseudogene TRBV3-2) and TRBJ1-4; the D is unclear. V gave up 0 bases and J gave up 11 bases, with 10 bases separating them. The V gene's germline CDR1 is LGHDT and CDR2 YNNKEL (reference sequence). There are 13 residues in the CDR3. The DNA for the CDR3 is TGTGCCAGCAGCCAAGAGATTGGGATGAAACTGTTTTTT. It yields the protein CASSQEIGMKLFF.

This clone was counted a single time. The rearrangement links TRBV30 to TRBJ2-1; no firm D call. The germline gives CDR1 GTSNPN, CDR2 SVGIG (reference sequence). Between the trimmed V and J ends, which lost 0 bases and 4 bases, there was a span of 13 bases. The CDR3 sequence is 15 residues long. CDR3 in DNA: TGTGCCTGGAGTGTAAGCCGAAACCCATACAATGAGCAGTTCTTC. Protein product: CAWSVSRNPYNEQFF.

The rearrangement joins TRBV7-2 to TRBJ1-1; D is unclear. CDR3 size: 16 residues. V was cut by 4 bases and J by 3 bases, with 18 bases left in between. CDR1 and CDR2 (germline): SGHTA, FQGNSA. The CDR3 is CASSSARTQAYTEAFF. Written as DNA, the CDR3 is TGTGCCAGCAGCTCCGCCCGAACCCAGGCTTACACTGAAGCTTTCTTT.

The chain joins TRBV5-1 to TRBJ1-4; D possibly corresponds to TRBD1 (6 bases). The V end lost 1 base, the J end lost 3 bases, and 10 bases lay between the germline ends. Per germline, CDR1 SGHRS and CDR2 YFSETQ. The CDR3 covers 15 residues. The CDR3 DNA sequence: TGCGCCAGCAGCTTGAACAGGGCTCCTAATGAAAAACTGTTTTTT. The encoded protein is CASSLNRAPNEKLFF.

This clone was picked up one time. The V gene is TRBV7-9, the J gene TRBJ1-1, with a tentative D call TRBD1 (5 bases). Germline CDR1 is SEHNR and CDR2 is FQNEAQ (reference sequence). Trimming removed 5 bases from V and 5 bases from J, with 12 bases in between. This CDR3 has 13 amino acids. The CDR3 nucleotides read TGTGCCAGCAGCCTCGGGGGTATTACTGAAGCTTTCTTT. It yields the protein CASSLGGITEAFF.

The rearrangement joins TRBV5-4 to TRBJ2-2, with unresolved D. The germline CDR1 and CDR2 sequences are SGHNT and YYREEE (reference sequence). V shed 0 bases and J shed 8 bases, with 2 bases lying between them. This CDR3 is 11 amino acids long. As DNA, the CDR3 is TGTGCCAGCAGCTTGGAGGGGGAGCTGTTTTTT. Translation gives CASSLEGELFF.

The chain uses TRBV6-1 and TRBJ2-4; D is perhaps TRBD2 (5 bases). Between the trimmed V and J ends, which lost 3 bases and 0 bases, there was a span of 12 bases. Germline assignment: CDR1 MNHNS and CDR2 SASEGT. The CDR3 runs to 16 residues. The CDR3 DNA is TGTGCCAGCAGTGACGATACGGGGATAGCCAAAAACATTCAGTACTTC. Translation: CASSDDTGIAKNIQYF.

The rearrangement joins TRBV7-9 to TRBJ1-5, with a tentative D call TRBD1 (5 bases). V was cut by 4 bases and J by 0 bases, with 10 bases left in between. The length of the CDR3 is 15 residues. Germline CDR1 reads SEHNR; CDR2 reads FQNEAQ (reference sequence). CDR3 loop: CASSSGQYSNQPQHF. Here the CDR3 DNA reads TGTGCCAGCAGCTCAGGACAATATAGCAATCAGCCCCAGCATTTT.

V gene TRBV7-8 combines with J gene TRBJ1-1; D remains ambiguous. In germline, CDR1 is SGHVS, CDR2 FQNEAQ. The CDR3 contains 12 residues. V was clipped by 2 bases and J by 3 bases, with 4 bases between them. The CDR3 sequence: CASSLSHTEAFF. CDR3 in DNA: TGTGCCAGCAGCTTATCTCACACTGAAGCTTTCTTT.

The CDR3 DNA sequence: TGCGCCAGCAGCCAAGGCTGGACCGCCGAAGCTTTCTTT. Protein: CASSQGWTAEAFF. The rearrangement links TRBV4-3 to TRBJ1-1, with no clear D. Germline CDR1 and CDR2: LGHNA and YSLEER. V lost 1 base, J lost 8 bases, and 11 bases lay in between. This CDR3 is built from 13 residues.

This clone was observed a few times. The V call is TRBV5-4, the J call TRBJ1-6; D remains ambiguous. The CDR3 loop spans 13 amino acids. The ends were cut back, 4 bases at V and 9 bases at J, with 11 bases in the middle. From germline, CDR1 is SGHNT and CDR2 YYREEE (reference sequence). The CDR3 coding sequence is TGTGCCAGCAGCCTCGGACTGCGTTCACCCCTCCACTTT. Residues: CASSLGLRSPLHF.

The rearrangement uses TRBV19 and TRBJ2-3; TRBD2 is a possible D gene (6 bases). The CDR3 has 14 amino acids. V was clipped by 6 bases and J by 0 bases, with 10 bases between them. CDR1 and CDR2 from the germline V gene are LNHDA and SQIVND (reference sequence). The CDR3 sequence: CASRPRGSTDTQYF. CDR3 coding DNA: TGTGCCAGTAGACCCCGGGGGAGCACAGATACGCAGTATTTT.

The chain is built from TRBV5-1 and TRBJ2-7, with TRBD1 matching 7 bases. The CDR3 covers 13 residues. J gave up 9 bases and V 4 bases, and 10 bases lay outside the gene matches. Germline loops: CDR1 SGHRS, CDR2 YFSETQ. CDR3 sequence (DNA): TGCGCCAGCAGCGAAGACAGGGAACCCCGGCAGTACTTC. This sequence encodes CASSEDREPRQYF.